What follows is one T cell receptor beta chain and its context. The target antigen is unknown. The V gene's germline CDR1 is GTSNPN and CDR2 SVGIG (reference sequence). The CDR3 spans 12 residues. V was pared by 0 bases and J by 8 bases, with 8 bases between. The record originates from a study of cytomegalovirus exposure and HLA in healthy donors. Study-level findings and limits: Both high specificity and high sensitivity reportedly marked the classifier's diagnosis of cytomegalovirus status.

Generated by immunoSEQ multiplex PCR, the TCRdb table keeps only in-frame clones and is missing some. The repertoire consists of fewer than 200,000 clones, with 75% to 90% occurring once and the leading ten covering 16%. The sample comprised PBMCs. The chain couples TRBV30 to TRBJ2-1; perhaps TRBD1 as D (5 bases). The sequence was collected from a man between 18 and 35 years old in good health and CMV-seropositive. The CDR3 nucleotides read TGTGCCTGGAGTGTAACCAGGGATGAGCAGTTCTTC. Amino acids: CAWSVTRDEQFF.